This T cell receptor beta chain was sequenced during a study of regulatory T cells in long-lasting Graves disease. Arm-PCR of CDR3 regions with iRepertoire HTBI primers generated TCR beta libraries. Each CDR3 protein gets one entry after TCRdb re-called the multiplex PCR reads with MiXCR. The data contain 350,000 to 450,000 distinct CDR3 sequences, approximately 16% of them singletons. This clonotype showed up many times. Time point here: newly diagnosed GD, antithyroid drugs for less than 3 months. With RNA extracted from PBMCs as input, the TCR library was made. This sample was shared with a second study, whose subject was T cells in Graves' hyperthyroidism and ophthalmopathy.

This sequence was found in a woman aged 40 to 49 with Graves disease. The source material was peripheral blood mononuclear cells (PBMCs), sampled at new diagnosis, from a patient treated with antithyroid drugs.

The CDR3 sequence is CASSSAGTGELFF. CDR3 nucleotide sequence: TGTGCCAGCAGCTCTGCAGGCACCGGGGAGCTGTTTTTT. The rearrangement joins TRBV11-2 to TRBJ2-2, with D hard to call. V was pared by 4 bases and J by 4 bases, with 7 bases between. The CDR3 spans 13 residues. Germline CDR1 reads SGHAT; CDR2 reads FQNNGV.